The 9 T cell receptor beta chains reported below all come from one sample, sequenced in a study of beta chain features in type 1 diabetes. These receptors lack a known antigen. Every isolated RNA sample was fully reverse transcribed, so sequencing captured expressed TCRB transcripts. Method: immunoSEQ multiplex PCR; TCRdb's copy keeps in-frame clones and lacks some. The top ten hold under 2.5% of the sample, which has around 130,000 clones, over 15% seen once. Study-wide results and limits: Shorter TCRB CDR3s, moderately but significantly so, marked every one of the four CD4+ subsets in Type 1 diabetes patients.

The sequenced material came from central memory CD4+ T cells from blood. The receptor source for this set is a man aged 30-40 years with type 1 diabetes.

The J gene is TRBJ1-6, the V gene TRBV6-4, with D unclear. This CDR3 has 11 residues. Per the germline V gene, CDR1 is MRHNA and CDR2 is SNTAGT. Trimming shortened V by 7 bases and J by 8 bases, and 6 bases separated the two germline ends. In nucleotides, the CDR3 is TGTGCCAGCAAGCAGGATTCACCCCTCCACTTT. Amino acids: CASKQDSPLHF.

This clone was detected only a few times. The rearrangement uses TRBV19 and TRBJ2-1, with a weak D call TRBD1 (5 bases). The CDR3 totals 14 residues. From germline, CDR1 is LNHDA and CDR2 SQIVND (reference sequence). V lost 5 bases, J lost 5 bases, and 13 bases lay in between. CDR3 loop: CASSRGQRHNEQFF. CDR3 nucleotides: TGTGCCAGTAGTCGTGGACAACGTCACAATGAGCAGTTCTTC.

This clone occurred a few times. The V and J genes are TRBV30 and TRBJ2-7; 7 positions agree with TRBD1. CDR1 and CDR2 (germline): GTSNPN, SVGIG (reference sequence). V lost 5 bases to trimming and J lost 12 bases; unmatched junction nucleotides: 37. This CDR3 comprises 20 residues. CDR3 amino acids: CAWAEASGTVPIFSGYDRYF. The CDR3 nucleotides are TGTGCCTGGGCAGAAGCGTCCGGGACAGTTCCTATTTTTTCGGGATATGATCGGTACTTC. Full variable domain (rest looked up from reference TRBV30 and TRBJ2-7): SQTIHQWPATLVQPVGSPLSLECTVEGTSNPNLYWYRQAAGRGLQLLFYSVGIGQISSEVPQNLSASRPQDRQFILSSKKLLLSDSGFYLCAWAEASGTVPIFSGYDRYFGPGTRLTVT.

The chain employs TRBV7-9 and TRBJ2-1, with TRBD2 matching over 11 bases. Germline loops: CDR1 SEHNR, CDR2 FQNEAQ (reference sequence). After removal of 4 bases from V and 8 bases from J, the junction contained 7 bases not matched to a gene. The CDR3 is made up of 15 amino acids. In DNA, the CDR3 is TGTGCCAGCAGCTATACTAGCGGGGGAATCGATGAGCAGTTCTTC. Its translation: CASSYTSGGIDEQFF.

In this sample, this clone turned up a few times. The rearrangement joins TRBV27 to TRBJ2-7; TRBD1 matches 7 bases. In germline, CDR1 is MNHEY, CDR2 SMNVEV (reference sequence). Unmatched junction bases numbered 13, after V lost 3 bases and J lost 5 bases. The CDR3 has 16 amino acids. The CDR3 DNA reads as TGTGCCAGCAGTTTCACATCGGGGACAGCCGACCACGAGCAGTACTTC. Protein sequence: CASSFTSGTADHEQYF.

V gene TRBV6-1 combines with J gene TRBJ2-3, with TRBD1 identical over 7 bases. J lost 1 base, V lost 11 bases, and 9 bases had no gene match. CDR3 length: 14 amino acids. Germline assignment: CDR1 MNHNS and CDR2 SASEGT. The CDR3 loop reads CAALPGQGTDTQYF. The DNA for the CDR3 is TGTGCCGCCCTTCCCGGACAGGGCACAGATACGCAGTATTTT.

This clone was observed a handful of times. This chain links TRBV29-1 with TRBJ1-1; no firm D call. V lost 8 bases and J 2 bases, leaving 12 bases between the germline ends. Germline V gene data show CDR1 as SQVTM and CDR2 as ANQGSEA. This CDR3 is 12 amino acids long. The CDR3 sequence: CSSARSNTEAFF. CDR3 coding DNA: TGCAGCTCTGCCCGAAGTAACACTGAAGCTTTCTTT.

The CDR3 DNA reads as TGTGCCAGCAGCCAACGACATAAGAACACTGAAGCTTTCTTT. Protein: CASSQRHKNTEAFF. This chain connects TRBV14 to TRBJ1-1; D gene uncertain. The length of the CDR3 is 14 residues. The V gene's germline CDR1 is SGHDN and CDR2 FVKESK. The V end lost 2 bases, the J end lost 1 base, and 8 bases lay between the germline ends.

This clone was observed a few times. The CDR3 sequence is CASSLGGVTQETQYF. The CDR3 bases are TGCGCCAGCAGCTTGGGCGGCGTAACCCAAGAGACCCAGTACTTC. The rearrangement joins TRBV5-1 to TRBJ2-5; no firm D call. Between the trimmed V and J ends, which lost 0 bases and 1 base, there was a span of 10 bases. The CDR3 is 15 amino acids. CDR1 and CDR2 (germline): SGHRS, YFSETQ.